The 26 T cell receptor beta chains given below trace back to one sample, sequenced in a study of T cells after yellow fever vaccination. TCRdb used MiXCR to reprocess the 5' RACE reads, holding one entry per CDR3 protein. The table includes approximately 250,000 distinct CDR3 sequences, 6.5% to 7.5% detected once. This specimen was CD4+ T cells sorted from PBMCs, taken on the day of the yellow fever booster vaccination. Receptors originate from a man aged 25 to 45 who received the YFV17D yellow fever vaccine.

This clonotype was seen ten or more times. This rearrangement joins TRBV6-5 to TRBJ2-1, with unresolved D. Germline V gene sequence: CDR1 MNHEY, CDR2 SVGAGI. This CDR3 comprises 13 residues. Between the trimmed V and J ends, which lost 6 bases and 6 bases, there was a span of 12 bases. CDR3 residues: CASSRVVANEQFF. The CDR3 nucleotides are TGTGCCAGCAGCCGGGTCGTGGCCAATGAGCAGTTCTTC.

V usage is TRBV2 and J usage is TRBJ2-5; D might be TRBD1 (6 bases). CDR1 SNHLY and CDR2 FYNNEI come from the germline V gene. This CDR3 contains 12 residues. CDR3: CVANRAQETQYF. CDR3 bases: TGTGTCGCTAACAGGGCCCAAGAGACCCAGTACTTC.

Many counts were recorded for this clonotype. CDR3 coding DNA: TGTGCCAGCAGTTTAATTGGATACGAGCAGTACTTC. It encodes CASSLIGYEQYF. The gene calls are TRBV27 and TRBJ2-7, with D hard to call. The length of the CDR3 is 12 residues. With 2 bases removed from V and 4 bases from J, the gap between germline ends came to 6 bases. Germline CDR1 and CDR2: MNHEY and SMNVEV (reference sequence).

This chain links TRBV5-8 with TRBJ1-3; 7 nucleotides line up with TRBD1. The germline V gene has CDR1 SGHTS and CDR2 YDEGEE. This CDR3 is 13 amino acids long. The trim removed 4 bases at V and 7 bases at J, leaving 5 bases unmatched. CDR3 coding DNA: TGTGCCAGCAGCGCGGGACAGCTCAACACCATATATTTT. Translated, it gives CASSAGQLNTIYF.

J is TRBJ2-7 and V is TRBV7-2; 8 bases align to TRBD1. Germline V gives CDR1 SGHTA, CDR2 FQGNSA. This CDR3 spans 15 amino acids. J gave up 3 bases and V 2 bases, and 6 bases lay outside the gene matches. CDR3 sequence: CASSLSGGAYYEQYF. The CDR3, as DNA: TGTGCCAGCAGCTTATCAGGGGGCGCATACTACGAGCAGTACTTC.

This clonotype was seen many times. The V gene is TRBV5-6, the J gene TRBJ2-3; D not resolved. The V gene's germline CDR1 is SGHDT and CDR2 YYEEEE. The CDR3 is made up of 14 amino acids. V shed 1 base and J shed 6 bases, with 12 bases lying between them. CDR3 residues: CASSLRRVVDTQYF. DNA for the CDR3: TGTGCCAGCAGCTTGCGTAGGGTGGTTGATACGCAGTATTTT.

This clonotype was recorded a few times. The chain has TRBV24-1 and TRBJ2-3, with a weak D call TRBD2 (5 bases). V was cut by 2 bases and J by 1 base, with 12 bases left in between. The length of the CDR3 is 16 residues. Germline CDR1 and CDR2: KGHDR and SFDVKD. In nucleotides, the CDR3 is TGTGCCACCAGTGATTCGCGCCGGGGAGGCACAGATACGCAGTATTTT. Translation gives CATSDSRRGGTDTQYF.

The gene calls are TRBV3-1 and TRBJ2-7, with TRBD2 identical over 12 bases. Unmatched junction bases numbered 2, after V lost 4 bases and J lost 4 bases. The CDR3 runs 14 residues. CDR1 LGHDT and CDR2 YNNKEL come from the germline V gene (reference sequence). DNA for the CDR3: TGTGCCAGCAGCCGGACTAGCGGGAATTACGAGCAGTACTTC. Amino acids: CASSRTSGNYEQYF.

Note on this clonotype: A junction end diverges from the germline sequence, so it may reflect a read error. The chain carries TRBV20-1 and TRBJ2-1; maybe TRBD1 (6 bases). Germline values: CDR1 DFQATT, CDR2 SNEGSKA (reference sequence). This CDR3 has 16 residues. CDR3 nucleotide sequence: TGCTGTGCTCTCGCCCGGCAAGGGGGCTCCTACAATGAGCAGTTCTTC. Its protein is CCALARQGGSYNEQFF.

Only a few counts were recorded for this clonotype. The rearrangement links TRBV12-3 or TRBV12-4 to TRBJ2-5, with 7 bases aligning to TRBD1. With V trimmed by 7 bases and J by 2 bases, 7 bases remained unmatched. The CDR3 sequence is 14 residues long. The CDR3: CASNRGDSQETQYF. As DNA, the CDR3 is TGTGCCAGCAATCGAGGGGACAGTCAAGAGACCCAGTACTTC.

The rearrangement links TRBV6-2 or TRBV6-3 to TRBJ2-1; D perhaps matches TRBD2 (6 bases). The CDR3 contains 17 residues. The V end lost 6 bases, the J end lost 9 bases, and 27 bases lay between the germline ends. CDR1 is MNHEY, CDR2 SVGEGT, per germline. In DNA, the CDR3 is TGTGCCAGCAGAGATAGGATCCTTAGCGGCCCCGAGGGTGAGCAGTTCTTC. It is translated as CASRDRILSGPEGEQFF.

Ten or more counts support this clonotype. The rearrangement uses TRBV12-3 or TRBV12-4 and TRBJ2-1; 11 bases are shared with TRBD2. The J segment lost 6 bases and the V segment lost 6 bases, leaving 7 bases of the junction unmatched. This CDR3 is built from 15 residues. The CDR3 spells CASRFGTSGTNEQFF. The DNA for the CDR3 is TGTGCCAGCAGGTTCGGGACTAGCGGAACCAATGAGCAGTTCTTC.

This clonotype was seen a handful of times. The gene calls are TRBV4-3 and TRBJ1-2; D is unclear. CDR1 and CDR2 from the germline V gene are LGHNA and YSLEER. This CDR3 region has 14 residues. Trimming removed 4 bases at V and 5 bases at J, with 14 bases between. The CDR3 bases are TGCGCCAGCAGCCGCTCGGACTTGTGGTATGGCTACACCTTC. This gives the protein CASSRSDLWYGYTF.

The chain uses TRBV7-2 and TRBJ2-1; 13 bases match TRBD2. Germline loops: CDR1 SGHTA, CDR2 FQGNSA. V lost 5 bases to trimming and J lost 10 bases; unmatched junction nucleotides: 8. The length of the CDR3 is 15 residues. In DNA, the CDR3 is TGTGCCAGCAGCGACGGACTAGCGGGAGAGTACGAGCAGTTCTTC. The encoded protein is CASSDGLAGEYEQFF.

The chain carries TRBV20-1 and TRBJ2-7; 8 bases match TRBD2. The CDR3 consists of 14 residues. Germline V gene sequence: CDR1 DFQATT, CDR2 SNEGSKA (reference sequence). The trim removed 5 bases at V and 7 bases at J, leaving 13 bases unmatched. In DNA form, the CDR3 reads TGCAGTGCTCCTCCGGCGGGAGGCTCAAGAGAGCAGTACTTC. This sequence encodes CSAPPAGGSREQYF.

This clonotype has only a few counts. CDR3 coding DNA: TGCAGCCCTAAAACGATGAGCGGCACAGATACGCAGTATTTT. Encoded protein: CSPKTMSGTDTQYF. The rearrangement uses TRBV20-1 and TRBJ2-3; D is uncertain. CDR3 length: 14 residues. Looked up from germline, CDR1 is DFQATT and CDR2 is SNEGSKA (reference sequence).

This clonotype was counted a few times. The chain couples TRBV11-2 to TRBJ2-7, with D uncertain. The germline V gene encodes CDR1 SGHAT and CDR2 FQNNGV. The CDR3 sequence is 12 residues long. V was trimmed by 5 bases and J by 4 bases, leaving 9 bases between them. The CDR3 here is CASSAAFYEQYF. The CDR3 DNA reads TGTGCCAGCAGCGCAGCTTTTTACGAGCAGTACTTC.

This clonotype came up many times. The chain recombines TRBV5-4 with TRBJ2-3; perhaps D is TRBD1 or TRBD2 (5 bases each). V was clipped by 4 bases and J by 5 bases, with 17 bases between them. The length of the CDR3 is 15 residues. Germline CDR1 reads SGHNT; CDR2 reads YYREEE (reference sequence). The chain's CDR3 is CASSRDATTKDTQYF. CDR3 DNA: TGTGCCAGCAGCCGGGACGCCACTACCAAAGATACGCAGTATTTT.

This clonotype was seen ten or more times. This chain uses TRBV7-2 with TRBJ2-5; the D gene is possibly TRBD1 (5 bases). Trimming removed 5 bases from V and 1 base from J, with 11 bases in between. Germline V lookup: CDR1 SGHTA, CDR2 FQGNSA. The CDR3 has 14 amino acids. In nucleotides, the CDR3 is TGTGCCAGCAGCATTGACAGAGTCCAAGAGACCCAGTACTTC. Its protein product is CASSIDRVQETQYF.

The chain recombines TRBV10-3 with TRBJ2-7; D gene ambiguous. CDR3 length equals 14 residues. Trimming took 6 bases from V and 2 from J, leaving 14 bases between them. Germline CDR1 is ENHRY and CDR2 is SYGVKD. The CDR3 DNA reads as TGTGCCATCAGGCCTGGACCAACCACCTACGAGCAGTACTTC. Its translation is CAIRPGPTTYEQYF.

V and J are TRBV4-3 and TRBJ1-2; D is undetermined. The CDR3 length is 15 residues. The V and J ends lost 1 base and 0 bases respectively, with 9 bases between them. Germline assignment: CDR1 LGHNA and CDR2 YSLEER. The DNA for the CDR3 is TGCGCCAGCAGCCAAGCCATGGCTTCTAACTATGGCTACACCTTC. Translated: CASSQAMASNYGYTF.

In the case of this clonotype: A much more abundant neighbour one base away suggests this may be a read error. V is TRBV5-5 and J is TRBJ2-7; D unclear. Germline V gene data show CDR1 as SGHKS and CDR2 as YYEKEE (reference sequence). Trimming cost V 1 base and J 7 bases, with 18 bases left between them. CDR3 length: 15 residues. CDR3 DNA sequence: TGTGCCAGCAGCTTGTTGGGGTCCTCTACGAGAGAGCAGTACTTC. Amino acids: CASSLLGSSTREQYF.

V and J are TRBV18 and TRBJ2-5; D gene uncertain. Germline CDR1 reads KGHSH; CDR2 reads LQKENI. This CDR3 has 13 residues. Deletions cut 6 bases from V and 3 bases from J, with 11 bases between. The CDR3 protein is CASSLEHEETQYF. CDR3 coding DNA: TGTGCCAGCTCGCTTGAACACGAAGAGACCCAGTACTTC.

This clonotype has at least ten counts. The chain joins TRBV12-3 or TRBV12-4 to TRBJ2-5; 14 bases fit TRBD2. V shed 5 bases and J 5 bases; nucleotides not matched to a gene: 10. This CDR3 is 17 amino acids long. The CDR3 is CASSRGTSGRIDETQYF. The CDR3 DNA reads as TGTGCCAGCAGTCGCGGGACTAGCGGGAGAATAGATGAGACCCAGTACTTC.

This clonotype was seen at least ten times. V usage is TRBV7-2 and J usage is TRBJ2-3; 8 bases align to TRBD2. After removal of 3 bases from V and 6 bases from J, the junction contained 14 bases not matched to a gene. The length of the CDR3 is 17 residues. Germline CDR1 is SGHTA and CDR2 is FQGNSA. For the CDR3, the DNA is TGTGCCAGCAGCTTTCTCCCCAGCGGGGGACGGTCGGATACGCAGTATTTT. It encodes CASSFLPSGGRSDTQYF.

This clonotype was counted only a few times. The V gene is TRBV20-1, the J gene TRBJ2-7; the D gene is possibly TRBD2 (6 bases). In germline, CDR1 is DFQATT, CDR2 SNEGSKA (reference sequence). Trimming took off 3 bases at V and 4 bases at J, with 16 bases between the two ends. There are 14 residues in the CDR3. The CDR3 region has the DNA TGCAGTGCTAGCGCCCCCATGGGGAGGTACGAGCAGTACTTC. This codes for CSASAPMGRYEQYF.